The text below deals with one TCR beta chain. Its antigen is undetermined. The entry originates in a study of T cells after yellow fever vaccination. Study conclusions and caveats: Faster peaking, at day 5 versus 15, marked a secondary response that was weaker. Re-detected after boosting: most primary clones, 96% of CD4 and about 90% of CD8.

Production of TCR cDNA was by 5'RACE template switching, which also added a universal primer site and UMIs. One entry per CDR3 protein results from TCRdb running MiXCR on the 5' RACE reads. The sample holds 300,000 to 450,000 distinct CDR3 sequences, roughly 6.2% seen once. Looked up from germline, CDR1 is SGDLS and CDR2 is YYNGEE. The J segment lost 6 bases and the V segment lost 4 bases, leaving 15 bases of the junction unmatched. This CDR3 comprises 18 residues. The chain carries TRBV9 and TRBJ2-1; TRBD2 matches at 11 bases. Sample: PBMCs, taken 5 days after the yellow fever booster vaccination. The clonotype comes from a man aged 30-40 years who received the YFV17D yellow fever vaccine. CDR3 sequence: CASSPGLAEQPLGNEQFF. The CDR3 DNA reads TGTGCCAGCAGCCCGGGACTAGCGGAACAGCCCTTGGGCAATGAGCAGTTCTTC.